The 15 T cell receptor beta chains below were found in one sample sequenced in a study of blood T cell repertoires in COVID-19. TCRdb's copy holds only in-frame clones and misses some; the assay was immunoSEQ multiplex PCR. This table holds about 22,000 clones, about 88% found once. Sequencing was done on a sample of peripheral blood. These receptors were collected from a man between 65 and 85 years old with COVID-19, enrolled during active disease.

CDR3 coding DNA: TGTGCCTGGAGTTGGACGGGGGGGCCAGGTGAGCAGTTCTTC. Translated, it gives CAWSWTGGPGEQFF. The rearrangement uses TRBV30 and TRBJ2-1, with 8 nucleotides matching TRBD2. V was clipped by 2 bases and J by 9 bases; unmatched bases: 9. Germline CDR1 reads GTSNPN; CDR2 reads SVGIG (reference sequence). The CDR3 spans 14 residues.

The chain joins TRBV19 to TRBJ1-1, with a possible D match to TRBD1 (5 bases). The V end lost 1 base, the J end lost 7 bases, and 10 bases lay between the germline ends. Germline-derived CDR1 and CDR2 are LNHDA and SQIVND (reference sequence). This CDR3 spans 13 amino acids. CDR3 in amino acids: CASSIAPTVEAFF. The CDR3 DNA reads as TGTGCCAGTAGTATAGCTCCGACAGTTGAAGCTTTCTTT.

This clone was found once. The chain carries TRBV5-6 and TRBJ2-5; the match to TRBD1 covers 9 bases. The CDR3 spans 15 residues. Germline V gives CDR1 SGHDT, CDR2 YYEEEE. V shed 3 bases and J 4 bases; nucleotides not matched to a gene: 7. The CDR3 DNA reads TGTGCCAGCAGCTCCGGGACAGGGATCGCAGAGACCCAGTACTTC. Translation gives CASSSGTGIAETQYF. The variable domain in full, completed from reference TRBV5-6 and TRBJ2-5, reads DAGVTQSPTHLIKTRGQQVTLRCSPKSGHDTVSWYQQALGQGPQFIFQYYEEEERQRGNFPDRFSGHQFPNYSSELNVNALLLGDSALYLCASSSGTGIAETQYFGPGTRLLVL.

The chain has TRBV27 and TRBJ2-4; D is unresolved. The CDR3 has 15 residues. Germline loops: CDR1 MNHEY, CDR2 SMNVEV (reference sequence). V was trimmed by 2 bases and J by 7 bases, leaving 15 bases between them. The CDR3 loop reads CASSLGLPTANIQYF. CDR3 nucleotide sequence: TGTGCCAGCAGTTTAGGGCTCCCAACCGCGAACATTCAGTACTTC.

The chain joins TRBV4-1 to TRBJ2-7; D unresolved. The CDR3 runs 13 residues. V was cut by 3 bases and J by 3 bases, with 9 bases left in between. In germline, CDR1 is MGHRA, CDR2 YSYEKL. The DNA of the CDR3 is TGCGCCAGCAGCCAGCCAGGTGGCTACGAGCAGTACTTC. Its protein is CASSQPGGYEQYF.

The rearrangement joins TRBV9 to TRBJ2-4; D possibly corresponds to TRBD2 (6 bases). The CDR3 totals 13 residues. V dropped 4 bases and J dropped 8 bases, with 13 bases sitting between them. In germline, CDR1 is SGDLS, CDR2 YYNGEE. CDR3 loop: CASSKTSLDIQYF. The CDR3 region has the DNA TGTGCCAGCAGCAAGACTAGTTTGGACATTCAGTACTTC.

V gene TRBV5-5 combines with J gene TRBJ1-3, with 7 bases fitting TRBD1. Trimming cost V 3 bases and J 4 bases; bases outside gene matches: 13. CDR1 SGHKS and CDR2 YYEKEE come from the germline V gene (reference sequence). CDR3 length: 17 residues. CDR3 nucleotides: TGTGCCAGCAGCTCCCTTCCGGAACAGGGGTTAGGAAACACCATATATTTT. It is translated as CASSSLPEQGLGNTIYF.

This clone occurred once. Here the CDR3 DNA reads TGTGCCAGCAGGGGCAACTCCTACGAGCAGTACTTC. Translating it yields CASRGNSYEQYF. V usage is TRBV7-9 and J usage is TRBJ2-7; D is undetermined. V dropped 6 bases and J dropped 0 bases, with 6 bases sitting between them. This CDR3 spans 12 amino acids. Germline loops: CDR1 SEHNR, CDR2 FQNEAQ (reference sequence). Complete variable domain (other parts from reference TRBV7-9 and TRBJ2-7): DTGVSQNPRHKITKRGQNVTFRCDPISEHNRLYWYRQTLGQGPEFLTYFQNEAQLEKSRLLSDRFSAERPKGSFSTLEIQRTEQGDSAMYLCASRGNSYEQYFGPGTRLTVT.

V is TRBV2 and J is TRBJ1-1; D call uncertain. Germline V lookup: CDR1 SNHLY, CDR2 FYNNEI. Trimming took 5 bases from V and 5 from J, leaving 6 bases between them. This CDR3 contains 11 residues. The DNA for the CDR3 is TGTGCCAGCAGTCCGAGGACTGAAGCTTTCTTT. This codes for CASSPRTEAFF.

The chain is built from TRBV6-6 and TRBJ2-2; possibly TRBD2 for D (6 bases). With 10 bases removed from V and 1 base from J, the gap between germline ends came to 16 bases. The CDR3 is 15 residues long. Germline V lookup: CDR1 MNHNY, CDR2 SVGAGI (reference sequence). The CDR3 DNA sequence: TGTGCCATTCTCCCCGGGACTTTGAACACCGGGGAGCTGTTTTTT. Protein: CAILPGTLNTGELFF.

The V and J genes are TRBV27 and TRBJ2-1, with 8 bases identical to TRBD2. Trimming took 6 bases from V and 1 from J; bases not matched to a gene: 5. CDR3 length: 15 residues. CDR1 is MNHEY, CDR2 SMNVEV, per germline (reference sequence). The CDR3 loop reads CASSPGGLSYNEQFF. CDR3 nucleotides: TGTGCCAGCAGCCCGGGGGGGCTATCCTACAATGAGCAGTTCTTC.

The chain combines TRBV5-1 with TRBJ1-4; unclear D gene. Trimming cost V 4 bases and J 8 bases, with 18 bases left between them. This CDR3 is 15 amino acids long. Germline V lookup: CDR1 SGHRS, CDR2 YFSETQ. The CDR3 reads CASSPLNPRGEKLFF. CDR3 sequence (DNA): TGCGCCAGCAGCCCTCTAAACCCCCGGGGAGAAAAACTGTTTTTT. Based on the CDR3 plus reference TRBV5-1 and TRBJ1-4, the full variable domain is KAGVTQTPRYLIKTRGQQVTLSCSPISGHRSVSWYQQTPGQGLQFLFEYFSETQRNKGNFPGRFSGRQFSNSRSEMNVSTLELGDSALYLCASSPLNPRGEKLFFGSGTQLSVL.

J is TRBJ1-3 and V is TRBV14; TRBD1 aligns across 10 bases. The CDR3 loop spans 18 amino acids. Germline V lookup: CDR1 SGHDN, CDR2 FVKESK. Trimming removed 3 bases from V and 0 bases from J; junction bases left unmatched: 8. This chain's CDR3 is CASSQAWGQGSSGNTIYF. The DNA of the CDR3 is TGTGCCAGCAGCCAGGCCTGGGGACAGGGGAGCTCTGGAAACACCATATATTTT.

V and J are TRBV3-1 (or the pseudogene TRBV3-2) and TRBJ1-5; D is undetermined. The germline gives CDR1 LGHDT, CDR2 YNNKEL (reference sequence). This CDR3 spans 12 amino acids. With 4 bases removed from V and 4 bases from J, the gap between germline ends came to 5 bases. The CDR3 coding sequence is TGTGCCAGCAGCCTTAGTAATCAGCCCCAGCATTTT. This translates into CASSLSNQPQHF.

The CDR3 DNA follows: TGTGCCAGTAGTGATAACAGGGGAGCGGGGGATGAGCAGTTCTTC. This codes for CASSDNRGAGDEQFF. The rearrangement links TRBV19 to TRBJ2-1; weak D call: TRBD2 (8 bases). Trimming stripped 5 bases from V and 8 bases from J, with 19 bases between. The germline gives CDR1 LNHDA, CDR2 SQIVND (reference sequence). This CDR3 spans 15 amino acids.